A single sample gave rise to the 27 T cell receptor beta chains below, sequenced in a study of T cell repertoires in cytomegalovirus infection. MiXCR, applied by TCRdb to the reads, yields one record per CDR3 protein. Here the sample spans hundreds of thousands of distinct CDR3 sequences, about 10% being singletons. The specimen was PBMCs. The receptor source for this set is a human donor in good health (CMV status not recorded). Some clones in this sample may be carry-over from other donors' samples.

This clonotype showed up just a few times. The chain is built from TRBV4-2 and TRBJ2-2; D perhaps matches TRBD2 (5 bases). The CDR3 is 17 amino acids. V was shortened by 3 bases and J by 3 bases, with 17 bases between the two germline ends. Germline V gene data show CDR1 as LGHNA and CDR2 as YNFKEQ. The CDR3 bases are TGTGCCAGCAGCCACCCTACGAGGGAGTCGGACACCGGGGAGCTGTTTTTT. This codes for CASSHPTRESDTGELFF.

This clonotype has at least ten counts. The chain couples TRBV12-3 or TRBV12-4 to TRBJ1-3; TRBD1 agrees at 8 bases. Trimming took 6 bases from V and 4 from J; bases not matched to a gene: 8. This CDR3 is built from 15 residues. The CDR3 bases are TGTGCCAGCAGGACCGGGACAGGCGGAGGAAACACCATATATTTT. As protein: CASRTGTGGGNTIYF.

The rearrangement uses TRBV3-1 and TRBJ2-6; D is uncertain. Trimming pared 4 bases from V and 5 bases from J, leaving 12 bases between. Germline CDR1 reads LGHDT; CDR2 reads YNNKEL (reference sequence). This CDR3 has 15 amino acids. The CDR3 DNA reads TGTGCCAGCAGCCTCGGCCTACTTAGGGCCAACGTCCTGACTTTC. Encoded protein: CASSLGLLRANVLTF. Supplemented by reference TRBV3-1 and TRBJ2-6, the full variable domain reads DTAVSQTPKYLVTQMGNDKSIKCEQNLGHDTMYWYKQDSKKFLKIMFSYNNKELIINETVPNRFSPKSPDKAHLNLHINSLELGDSAVYFCASSLGLLRANVLTFGAGSRLTVL.

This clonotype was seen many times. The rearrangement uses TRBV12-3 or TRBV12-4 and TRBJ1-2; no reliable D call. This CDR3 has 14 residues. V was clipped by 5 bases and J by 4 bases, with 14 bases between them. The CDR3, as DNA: TGTGCCAGCAGTAGGAGAGATAACTCCTATGGCTACACCTTC. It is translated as CASSRRDNSYGYTF.

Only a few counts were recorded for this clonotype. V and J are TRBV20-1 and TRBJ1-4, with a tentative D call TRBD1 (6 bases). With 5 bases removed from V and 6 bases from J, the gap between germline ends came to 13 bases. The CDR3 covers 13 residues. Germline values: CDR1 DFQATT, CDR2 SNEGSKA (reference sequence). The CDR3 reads CSADTGTDEKLFF. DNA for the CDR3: TGCAGTGCTGACACAGGGACCGATGAAAAACTGTTTTTT.

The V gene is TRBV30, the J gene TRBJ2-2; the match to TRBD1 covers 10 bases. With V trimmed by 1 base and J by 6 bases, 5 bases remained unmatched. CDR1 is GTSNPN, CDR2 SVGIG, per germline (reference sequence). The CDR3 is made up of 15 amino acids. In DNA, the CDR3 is TGTGCCTGGAGTGGGGGACAGGGGATCGCCGGGGAGCTGTTTTTT. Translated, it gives CAWSGGQGIAGELFF.

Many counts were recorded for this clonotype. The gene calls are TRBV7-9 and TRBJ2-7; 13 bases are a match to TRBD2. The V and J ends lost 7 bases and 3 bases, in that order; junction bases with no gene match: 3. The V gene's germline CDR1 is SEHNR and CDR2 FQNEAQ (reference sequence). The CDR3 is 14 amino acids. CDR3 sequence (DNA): TGTGCCAGCACCGGACTAGCGGGAGACTACGAGCAGTACTTC. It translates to CASTGLAGDYEQYF.

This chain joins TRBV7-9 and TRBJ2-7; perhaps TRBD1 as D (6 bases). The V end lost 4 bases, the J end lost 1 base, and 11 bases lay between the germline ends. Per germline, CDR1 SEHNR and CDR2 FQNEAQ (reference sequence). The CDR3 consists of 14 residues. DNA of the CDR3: TGTGCCAGCAGCTCAGGGGCAGAGTCCTACGAGCAGTACTTC. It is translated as CASSSGAESYEQYF.

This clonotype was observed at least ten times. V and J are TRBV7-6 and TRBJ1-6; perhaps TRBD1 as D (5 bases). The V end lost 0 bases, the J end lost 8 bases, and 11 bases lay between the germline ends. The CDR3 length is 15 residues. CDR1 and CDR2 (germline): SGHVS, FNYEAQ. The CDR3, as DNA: TGTGCCAGCAGCTTAGCCCGGCGGGGGGATTCACCCCTCCACTTT. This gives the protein CASSLARRGDSPLHF.

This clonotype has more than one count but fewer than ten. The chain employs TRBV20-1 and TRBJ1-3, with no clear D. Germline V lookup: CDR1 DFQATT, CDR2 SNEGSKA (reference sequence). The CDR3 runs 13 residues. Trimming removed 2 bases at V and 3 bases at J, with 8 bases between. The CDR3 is CSARHPVGNTIYF. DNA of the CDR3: TGCAGTGCTAGACACCCGGTTGGAAACACCATATATTTT.

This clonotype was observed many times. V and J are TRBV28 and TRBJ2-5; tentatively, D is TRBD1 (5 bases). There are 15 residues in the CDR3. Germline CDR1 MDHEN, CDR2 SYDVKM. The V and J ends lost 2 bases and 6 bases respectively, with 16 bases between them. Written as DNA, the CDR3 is TGTGCCAGCAGTTTAGGCCTGGGTGGGGCCCAGACCCAGTACTTC. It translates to CASSLGLGGAQTQYF.

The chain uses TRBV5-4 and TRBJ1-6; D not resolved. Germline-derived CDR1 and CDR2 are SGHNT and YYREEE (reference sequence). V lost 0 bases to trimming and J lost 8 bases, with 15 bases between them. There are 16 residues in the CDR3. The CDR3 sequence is CASSLGGGSNYSPLHF. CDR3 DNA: TGTGCCAGCAGCTTGGGGGGAGGGTCCAATTATTCACCCCTCCACTTT.

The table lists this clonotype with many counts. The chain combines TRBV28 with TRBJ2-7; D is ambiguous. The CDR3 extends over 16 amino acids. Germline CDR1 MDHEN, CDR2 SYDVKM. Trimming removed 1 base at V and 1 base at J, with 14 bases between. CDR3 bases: TGTGCCAGCAGTTTATCCGACCCCATGATGTCCTACGAGCAGTACTTC. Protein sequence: CASSLSDPMMSYEQYF.

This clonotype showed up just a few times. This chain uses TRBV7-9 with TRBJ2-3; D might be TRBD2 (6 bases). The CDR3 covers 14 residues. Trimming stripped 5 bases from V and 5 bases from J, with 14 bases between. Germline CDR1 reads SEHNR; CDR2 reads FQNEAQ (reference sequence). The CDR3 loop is CASSPGLSRDTQYF. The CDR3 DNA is TGTGCCAGCAGCCCGGGACTCTCTAGAGATACGCAGTATTTT.

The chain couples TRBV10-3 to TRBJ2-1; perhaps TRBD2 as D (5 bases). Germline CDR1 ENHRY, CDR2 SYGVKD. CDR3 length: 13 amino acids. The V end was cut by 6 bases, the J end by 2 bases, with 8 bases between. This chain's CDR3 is CAIREDPYNEQFF. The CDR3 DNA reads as TGTGCCATCAGGGAGGATCCCTACAATGAGCAGTTCTTC.

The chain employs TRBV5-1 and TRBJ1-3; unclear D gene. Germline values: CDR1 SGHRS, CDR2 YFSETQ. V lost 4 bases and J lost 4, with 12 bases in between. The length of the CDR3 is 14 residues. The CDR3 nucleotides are TGCGCCAGCAGCACCTTCTCGGGGGGAAACACCATATATTTT. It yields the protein CASSTFSGGNTIYF.

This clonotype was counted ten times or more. This CDR3 is CASSRQGQLWFF. CDR3 nucleotide sequence: TGTGCCAGCAGCCGACAGGGGCAGTTGTGGTTCTTC. The chain employs TRBV28 and TRBJ2-1, with TRBD1 matching over 8 bases. This CDR3 has 12 residues. Trimming at V came to 6 bases and at J to 15 bases, leaving 10 bases not matched to a gene. Germline CDR1 reads MDHEN; CDR2 reads SYDVKM.

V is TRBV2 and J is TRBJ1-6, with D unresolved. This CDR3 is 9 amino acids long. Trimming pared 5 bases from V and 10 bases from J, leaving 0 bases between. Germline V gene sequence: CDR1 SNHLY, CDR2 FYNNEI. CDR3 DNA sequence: TGTGCCAGCAGTTCACCCCTCCACTTT. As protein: CASSSPLHF.

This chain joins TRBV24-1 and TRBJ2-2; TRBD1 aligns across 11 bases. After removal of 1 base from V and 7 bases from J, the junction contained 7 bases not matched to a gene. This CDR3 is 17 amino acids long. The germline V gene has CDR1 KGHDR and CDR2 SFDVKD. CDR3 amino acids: CATSDFGQGAGFGELFF. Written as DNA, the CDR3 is TGTGCCACCAGTGATTTTGGACAGGGGGCAGGTTTCGGGGAGCTGTTTTTT.

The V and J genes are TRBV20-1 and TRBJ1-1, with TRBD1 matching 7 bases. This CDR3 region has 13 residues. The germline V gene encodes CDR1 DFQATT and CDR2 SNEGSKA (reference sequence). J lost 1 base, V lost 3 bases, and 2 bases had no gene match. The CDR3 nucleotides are TGCAGTGCTAGGGGGACAGAGAACACTGAAGCTTTCTTT. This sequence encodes CSARGTENTEAFF.

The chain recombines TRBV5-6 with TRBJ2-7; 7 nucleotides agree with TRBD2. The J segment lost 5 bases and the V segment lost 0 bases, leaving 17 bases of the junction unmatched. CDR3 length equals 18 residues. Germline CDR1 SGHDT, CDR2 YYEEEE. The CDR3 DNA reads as TGTGCCAGCAGCTTGGAGGTGATAGCGGGCCATTCGGGCCACGAGCAGTACTTC. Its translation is CASSLEVIAGHSGHEQYF.

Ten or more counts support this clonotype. Here the CDR3 DNA reads TGTGCCAGCAGCCTCGGGACAGGGGGCTTGTACGAGCAGTACTTC. Its translation is CASSLGTGGLYEQYF. The chain combines TRBV5-6 with TRBJ2-7; 12 positions agree with TRBD1. This CDR3 region has 15 residues. Germline assignment: CDR1 SGHDT and CDR2 YYEEEE. Germline trimming cut 4 bases from V and 4 bases from J; bases unmatched to any gene: 6.

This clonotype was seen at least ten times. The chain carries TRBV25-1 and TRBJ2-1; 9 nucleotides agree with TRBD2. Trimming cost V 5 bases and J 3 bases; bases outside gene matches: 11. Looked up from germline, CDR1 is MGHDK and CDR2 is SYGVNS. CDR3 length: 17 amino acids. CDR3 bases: TGTGCCAGCAGTCCGCCCCCCCTAGCGGGACTCTACAATGAGCAGTTCTTC. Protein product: CASSPPPLAGLYNEQFF. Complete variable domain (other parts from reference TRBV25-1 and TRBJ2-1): EADIYQTPRYLVIGTGKKITLECSQTMGHDKMYWYQQDPGMELHLIHYSYGVNSTEKGDLSSESTVSRIRTEHFPLTLESARPSHTSQYLCASSPPPLAGLYNEQFFGPGTRLTVL.

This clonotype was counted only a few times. The DNA for the CDR3 is TGCAGTGCTAGCGACACGGGGAAGAATTCCTACAATGAGCAGTTCTTC. Its protein is CSASDTGKNSYNEQFF. The chain joins TRBV20-1 to TRBJ2-1, with D possibly TRBD2 on 5 matching bases. The CDR3 spans 16 residues. V lost 3 bases, J lost 1 base, and 16 bases lay in between. Germline V gene data show CDR1 as DFQATT and CDR2 as SNEGSKA (reference sequence).

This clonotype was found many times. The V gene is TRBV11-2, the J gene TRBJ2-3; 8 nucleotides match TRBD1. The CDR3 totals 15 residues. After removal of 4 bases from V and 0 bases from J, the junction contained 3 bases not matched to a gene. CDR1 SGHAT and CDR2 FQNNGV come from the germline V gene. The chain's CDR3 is CASSSTGESTDTQYF. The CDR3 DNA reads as TGTGCCAGCAGCTCGACAGGGGAAAGCACAGATACGCAGTATTTT.

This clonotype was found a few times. The CDR3 protein is CASSQPTAGGPGEQFF. As DNA, the CDR3 is TGTGCCAGCAGCCAACCCACGGCGGGGGGACCAGGTGAGCAGTTCTTC. The chain uses TRBV5-4 and TRBJ2-1; TRBD2 agrees at 8 bases. The CDR3 is 16 residues long. The germline V gene has CDR1 SGHNT and CDR2 YYREEE (reference sequence). With 4 bases clipped from V and 9 bases from J, the junction kept 15 bases outside the gene matches. The variable domain in full, completed from reference TRBV5-4 and TRBJ2-1, reads ETGVTQSPTHLIKTRGQQVTLRCSSQSGHNTVSWYQQALGQGPQFIFQYYREEENGRGNFPPRFSGLQFPNYSSELNVNALELDDSALYLCASSQPTAGGPGEQFFGPGTRLTVL.

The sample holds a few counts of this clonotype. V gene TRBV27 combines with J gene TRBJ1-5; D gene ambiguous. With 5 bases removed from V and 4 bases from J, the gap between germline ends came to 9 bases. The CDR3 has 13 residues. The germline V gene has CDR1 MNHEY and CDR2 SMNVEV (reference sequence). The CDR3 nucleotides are TGTGCCAGCAGTCAGACCAGAAATCAGCCCCAGCATTTT. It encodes CASSQTRNQPQHF.